This T cell receptor beta chain came from a study of cytomegalovirus exposure and HLA in healthy donors. The PCR contained 60 Vbeta and 13 Jbeta primers. Profiled with immunoSEQ multiplex PCR; TCRdb holds only in-frame clones, not every one. The sample yields roughly 150,000 clones, 70% to 85% seen once. This receptor was identified in a woman aged 50 to 60 in good health and CMV-seropositive. The sequenced sample was PBMCs.

The DNA for the CDR3 is TGTGCCAGCAGATACACAGGGCGTTCACCCCTCCACTTT. Its protein is CASRYTGRSPLHF. J is TRBJ1-6 and V is TRBV7-2; TRBD1 is a possible D gene (6 bases). The CDR3 totals 13 residues. Trimming stripped 6 bases from V and 9 bases from J, with 12 bases between. The germline CDR1 and CDR2 sequences are SGHTA and FQGNSA.